A single T cell receptor (beta chain) is shown here with its context. The germline V and J ends were trimmed by 5 bases and 6 bases, with 6 bases remaining between them. The germline V gene encodes CDR1 SEHNR and CDR2 FQNEAQ (reference sequence). CDR3 size: 11 residues. This record belongs to a study of T cells after somatic rescue of genetic block. Some clones are missing from TCRdb's copy, which holds only in-frame ones; the method was immunoSEQ multiplex PCR. The sample yields around 67,000 clones, approximately 90% seen once. The sequence was collected from a man aged 35-49 years. Sample: peripheral blood mononuclear cells (PBMCs). The chain joins TRBV7-9 to TRBJ2-3; D gene unclear. CDR3 sequence (DNA): TGTGCCAGCAGCGAGCAGGATACGCAGTATTTT. Translating gives CASSEQDTQYF.